One sample yielded the 26 T cell receptor beta chains listed below, sequenced in a study of blood T cells in healthy people across ages. It was with a sample-barcoded 5' primer and a J-beta primer mix that a second PCR of roughly 7 to 12 cycles was run. MiXCR, applied by TCRdb to the 5' RACE reads, yields one record per CDR3 protein. Here the sample spans just under 900,000 distinct CDR3 sequences, about 30% being singletons. Sequencing used blood. The receptors stem from an elderly woman in good health.

The table lists this clonotype with a few counts. The rearrangement links TRBV28 to TRBJ1-1; D is undetermined. Germline CDR1 MDHEN, CDR2 SYDVKM. V was trimmed by 10 bases and J by 6 bases, leaving 24 bases between them. The CDR3 contains 15 residues. The CDR3 region has the DNA TGTGCCATACTTGGGTCCCCCACCCCTACCGCTGAAGCTTTCTTT. Its protein product is CAILGSPTPTAEAFF.

This chain joins TRBV5-4 and TRBJ2-3, with 8 nucleotides matching TRBD1. CDR1 and CDR2 (germline): SGHNT, YYREEE (reference sequence). V was clipped by 9 bases and J by 5 bases; unmatched bases: 8. The CDR3 sequence is 13 residues long. This CDR3 reads CAITQGAEDTQYF. The CDR3 DNA follows: TGTGCCATCACTCAGGGGGCCGAAGATACGCAGTATTTT.

This clonotype was counted ten times or more. The V gene is TRBV20-1, the J gene TRBJ2-7, with D hard to call. Germline CDR1 and CDR2: DFQATT and SNEGSKA (reference sequence). V was pared by 0 bases and J by 2 bases, with 8 bases between. This CDR3 comprises 13 residues. The CDR3 DNA is TGCAGTGCTAGAGACAGGTCTGCCTACGAGCAGTACTTC. The encoded protein is CSARDRSAYEQYF.

This clonotype has a count of ten or more. The chain joins TRBV12-3 or TRBV12-4 to TRBJ1-5; the match to TRBD1 covers 8 bases. The CDR3 loop spans 15 amino acids. With 4 bases clipped from V and 5 bases from J, the junction kept 7 bases outside the gene matches. The CDR3 DNA reads TGTGCCAGCAGTTCCAGGGGGCGAAATTATCAGCCCCAGCATTTT. Its protein product is CASSSRGRNYQPQHF.

V usage is TRBV7-8 and J usage is TRBJ2-2; 10 bases agree with TRBD1. The V and J ends lost 4 bases and 3 bases, in that order; junction bases with no gene match: 5. The CDR3 is 16 amino acids. Germline CDR1 reads SGHVS; CDR2 reads FQNEAQ. CDR3 loop: CASSSSGTGDTGELFF. The CDR3 DNA reads TGTGCCAGCAGCTCGTCCGGGACAGGGGACACCGGGGAGCTGTTTTTT.

The table lists this clonotype with many counts. The chain couples TRBV5-1 to TRBJ2-1, with D perhaps given as TRBD1 or TRBD2 (7 bases each). CDR3 length equals 15 residues. Deletions cut 2 bases from V and 3 bases from J, with 12 bases between. The germline gives CDR1 SGHRS, CDR2 YFSETQ. For the CDR3, the DNA is TGCGCCAGCAGCTTTACAGGGGACTACTACAATGAGCAGTTCTTC. Its translation: CASSFTGDYYNEQFF.

The V and J genes are TRBV4-3 and TRBJ1-2; 9 nucleotides align to TRBD1. The CDR3 sequence is 16 residues long. V lost 0 bases and J lost 4; bases outside the gene matches: 6. Looked up from germline, CDR1 is LGHNA and CDR2 is YSLEER. The CDR3 nucleotides are TGCGCCAGCAGCCAAGAACAGGGGGCGCCTGGCTATGGCTACACCTTC. Its protein product is CASSQEQGAPGYGYTF.

The rearrangement uses TRBV6-1 and TRBJ1-5; D gene ambiguous. CDR1 is MNHNS, CDR2 SASEGT, per germline. The V end was cut by 0 bases, the J end by 7 bases, with 10 bases between. The CDR3 is 14 amino acids. The CDR3 sequence is CASSEATLRQPQHF. CDR3 DNA: TGTGCCAGCAGTGAAGCGACACTTAGGCAGCCCCAGCATTTT.

The table lists this clonotype with many counts. The V gene is TRBV18, the J gene TRBJ2-1; D is unresolved. Trimming took 4 bases from V and 0 from J, leaving 13 bases between them. Germline V gene sequence: CDR1 KGHSH, CDR2 LQKENI. The CDR3 has 16 residues. CDR3 sequence reads: CASSLRSQSSYNEQFF. CDR3 nucleotide sequence: TGTGCCAGCTCACTTCGTAGTCAGAGCTCCTACAATGAGCAGTTCTTC. Full variable domain (missing parts from reference TRBV18 and TRBJ2-1): NAGVMQNPRHLVRRRGQEARLRCSPMKGHSHVYWYRQLPEEGLKFMVYLQKENIIDESGMPKERFSAEFPKEGPSILRIQQVVRGDSAAYFCASSLRSQSSYNEQFFGPGTRLTVL.

This clonotype was recorded a few times. The chain recombines TRBV3-1 with TRBJ2-2; the D gene is possibly TRBD1 (6 bases). The CDR3 loop spans 16 amino acids. V was trimmed by 5 bases and J by 0 bases, leaving 13 bases between them. Germline CDR1 LGHDT, CDR2 YNNKEL (reference sequence). CDR3 sequence reads: CASSSGDIANTGELFF. The CDR3 coding sequence is TGTGCCAGCAGCTCAGGGGACATCGCGAACACCGGGGAGCTGTTTTTT.

This clonotype was seen at least ten times. The CDR3 nucleotides are TGTGCCAGCAGCCGGGGACTAGCGGGGGGTGGGGATACGCAGTATTTT. Its translation is CASSRGLAGGGDTQYF. This chain uses TRBV6-6 with TRBJ2-3; 15 bases map to TRBD2. The CDR3 is made up of 16 amino acids. Per germline, CDR1 MNHNY and CDR2 SVGAGI (reference sequence). Unmatched junction bases numbered 7, after V lost 6 bases and J lost 6 bases.

In this sample, this clonotype turned up many times. This rearrangement joins TRBV29-1 to TRBJ2-5; no firm D call. The germline V and J ends were trimmed by 4 bases and 4 bases, with 10 bases remaining between them. The CDR3 has 12 residues. Germline CDR1 and CDR2: SQVTM and ANQGSEA. CDR3 in amino acids: CSVAGIGETQYF. For the CDR3, the DNA is TGCAGCGTTGCAGGAATTGGAGAGACCCAGTACTTC.

With regard to this clonotype: Germline is not matched at one junction end, which may reflect a read error. V and J are TRBV28 and TRBJ1-6, with D unresolved. Germline V CDR1 and CDR2: MDHEN, SYDVKM. This CDR3 region has 9 residues. The CDR3 coding sequence is TGTGCCAGCAGTCCTCCCCCCCACTTT. It translates to CASSPPPHF.

In its sample, this clonotype was seen many times. V is TRBV20-1 and J is TRBJ2-6; D is unclear. Looked up from germline, CDR1 is DFQATT and CDR2 is SNEGSKA (reference sequence). This CDR3 is built from 14 residues. The V end was cut by 0 bases, the J end by 5 bases, with 8 bases between. This CDR3 reads CSARDPFRANVLTF. The CDR3 DNA reads TGCAGTGCTAGAGATCCCTTCCGGGCCAACGTCCTGACTTTC.

This clonotype appeared many times. The J gene is TRBJ2-1, the V gene TRBV9; 8 bases agree with TRBD2. J gave up 6 bases and V 4 bases, and 6 bases lay outside the gene matches. Germline V gene sequence: CDR1 SGDLS, CDR2 YYNGEE. CDR3 length: 14 residues. Here the CDR3 DNA reads TGTGCCAGCAGCTCAACCGCGGGGGGCAATGAGCAGTTCTTC. Residues: CASSSTAGGNEQFF.

This clonotype appeared a few times. This sequence may be a read error, since a much larger clone differs from it by one base. V gene TRBV5-1 combines with J gene TRBJ2-5; D is possibly TRBD1 or TRBD2 (5 bases each). The end of the DNA aligns better with TRBJ2-7, so the J call may be wrong. Germline V gene sequence: CDR1 SGHRS, CDR2 YFSETQ. This CDR3 is built from 13 residues. CDR3 DNA: TGCGCCAGCAGCTTCCCGGGACGAGCCGAGCAGTACTTC. This translates into CASSFPGRAEQYF.

There are many counts of this clonotype. The chain links TRBV4-3 to TRBJ2-3; 8 nucleotides align to TRBD2. This CDR3 comprises 14 residues. V gave up 1 base and J gave up 4 bases; unmatched junction bases: 1. Germline CDR1 and CDR2: LGHNA and YSLEER. Written as DNA, the CDR3 is TGCGCCAGCAGCCAAGCCGGGGGGGCAGATACGCAGTATTTT. It is translated as CASSQAGGADTQYF.

This clonotype showed up just a few times. A read error may produce the germline difference seen at one junction end. The chain recombines TRBV12-3 or TRBV12-4 with TRBJ2-7; D is uncertain. The CDR3 consists of 12 residues. The DNA for the CDR3 is TGTACCAGCAGTTTGGGCAACGCCGAGCAGTACTTC. This translates into CTSSLGNAEQYF.

V is TRBV7-9 and J is TRBJ1-2; the match to TRBD1 covers 7 bases. CDR3 length equals 14 residues. In germline, CDR1 is SEHNR, CDR2 FQNEAQ (reference sequence). V shed 4 bases, J shed 7 bases, and the junction held 9 bases outside the gene matches. The CDR3 is CASSYGETGSGYTF. The CDR3 DNA sequence: TGTGCCAGCAGCTACGGGGAGACAGGGTCTGGCTACACCTTC.

The chain employs TRBV5-1 and TRBJ1-1, with 9 bases fitting TRBD1. Germline V gene data show CDR1 as SGHRS and CDR2 as YFSETQ. V lost 4 bases and J lost 5; bases outside the gene matches: 12. This CDR3 has 16 residues. The CDR3 sequence is CASSLNPGQGYTEAFF. CDR3 nucleotides: TGCGCCAGCAGCCTCAACCCGGGACAGGGATATACTGAAGCTTTCTTT.

The rearrangement links TRBV5-1 to TRBJ2-4; possibly TRBD1 for D (5 bases). The J call may be mistaken, given a closer DNA end match to TRBJ2-7. Germline-derived CDR1 and CDR2 are SGHRS and YFSETQ. The CDR3 sequence is 16 residues long. CDR3 coding DNA: TGCGCCAGCAGCTTGGTCGGCGGCAGGGCAAACTACGAGCAGTACTTC. Amino acids: CASSLVGGRANYEQYF.

This clonotype has only a few counts. The CDR3 region is CASSRRTSTEAFF. The CDR3 bases are TGTGCCAGCAGCCGACGGACTTCGACTGAAGCTTTCTTT. This chain uses TRBV3-1 with TRBJ1-1, with D unresolved. CDR3 length: 13 residues. Trimming stripped 4 bases from V and 5 bases from J, with 11 bases between. The germline gives CDR1 LGHDT, CDR2 YNNKEL (reference sequence).

This clonotype has ten or more counts. The chain is built from TRBV28 and TRBJ2-7; TRBD1 aligns across 7 bases. CDR1 is MDHEN and CDR2 is SYDVKM in the germline V gene. The CDR3 runs 15 residues. J was trimmed by 4 bases and V by 5 bases; bases with no gene match: 11. The CDR3 nucleotides read TGTGCCAGCAGTAAACCGGGACAGTCCGTTTACGAGCAGTACTTC. This sequence encodes CASSKPGQSVYEQYF.

This clonotype was seen at least ten times. V is TRBV28 and J is TRBJ2-1, with 7 bases lining up with TRBD2. V was pared by 3 bases and J by 6 bases, with 8 bases of the junction left unmatched. CDR3 size: 15 residues. Looked up from germline, CDR1 is MDHEN and CDR2 is SYDVKM. This CDR3 reads CASSLGGGTSNEQFF. DNA of the CDR3: TGTGCCAGCAGTTTGGGGGGGGGAACTAGCAATGAGCAGTTCTTC.

In its sample, this clonotype was seen many times. This chain connects TRBV20-1 to TRBJ2-1; D remains ambiguous. This CDR3 spans 13 amino acids. Germline loops: CDR1 DFQATT, CDR2 SNEGSKA (reference sequence). The V and J ends lost 3 bases and 7 bases respectively, with 13 bases between them. The DNA of the CDR3 is TGCAGTGCTAGGGTAGCAGGTTTTAATGAGCAGTTCTTC. It yields the protein CSARVAGFNEQFF.

This clonotype has at least ten counts. The chain links TRBV30 to TRBJ2-1; TRBD2 matches 9 bases. Trimming took 6 bases from V and 1 from J; bases not matched to a gene: 7. The CDR3 consists of 15 residues. CDR1 is GTSNPN, CDR2 SVGIG, per germline (reference sequence). The CDR3 DNA reads as TGTGCCTGCCTAGCGGGGAGGGATTCCTACAATGAGCAGTTCTTC. Amino acid sequence: CACLAGRDSYNEQFF.